In its sample, the clone carrying this TCR beta chain ranks as medium-sized. Antigen: not known. The sample originates from a study of T cells in localized non-small cell lung cancer. Study-level results: Adjacent lung held a median 57 of the top 100 tumor clones. Those with higher blood T cell density had longer overall survival. The greatest T cell clonality was found in uninvolved adjacent lung (higher than in tumor).

The CDR3 length is 16 residues. V was clipped by 7 bases and J by 0 bases, with 16 bases between them. Germline V CDR1 and CDR2: SGHNT, YENEEA. Generated by immunoSEQ multiplex PCR, the TCRdb table keeps only in-frame clones and is missing some. The table records 2,000 to 2,500 clones, around 32% of them present only once. The sequenced sample was lung tumor tissue, obtained before any cancer treatment. This TCR was sampled from a female donor older than 55 with stage II lung adenocarcinoma. The chain employs TRBV11-3 and TRBJ2-1; D gene ambiguous. CDR3 bases: TGTGCCAGCACCCTTGAGGCAACCGGCTCCTACAATGAGCAGTTCTTC. The encoded protein is CASTLEATGSYNEQFF.